These T cell receptor beta chains were read from a single sample in a study of CD8+ T cells in alopecia areata. The table came from immunoSEQ multiplex PCR; TCRdb's copy has only in-frame clones and leaves some out. The sample contains hundreds of thousands of clones, approximately 61% of which appear only once. This material consisted of CD4+ T cells sorted from blood, taken at week 0. These receptor sequences come from a human donor with alopecia areata. CDR3s include the opening cysteine and the closing phenylalanine or tryptophan. D genes are given only for firm matches. Size is omitted from some rows. Given values are once, few, many or a class for expanded clones.

V,D,J,size,DNA,CDR3
TRBV6-6,-,TRBJ2-5,-,TGTGCCAGCACCCACCCGGGGGAGTTCCAAGAGACCCAGTACTTC,CASTHPGEFQETQYF
TRBV7-3,-,TRBJ2-7,-,TGTGCCAGCAGCTTACGGGGGTTAGGCTACGAGCAGTACTTC,CASSLRGLGYEQYF
TRBV9,-,TRBJ2-1,-,TGTGCCAGCAGCGTAGAGGGGGGGCCACCCTACAATGAGCAGTTCTTC,CASSVEGGPPYNEQFF
TRBV19,-,TRBJ2-4,-,TGTGCCAGTAGACGGGGGCCGATTCAGTACTTC,CASRRGPIQYF
TRBV4-1,-,TRBJ2-5,few,TGCGCCAGCAGCCAGTGGGAACAAGAGACCCAGTACTTC,CASSQWEQETQYF
TRBV30,-,TRBJ1-4,few,TGTGCCTGCCTCCGGCAGGGTGAAAAACTGTTTTTT,CACLRQGEKLFF
TRBV27,-,TRBJ1-4,-,TGTGCCAGCAGTCCATCAGATGCAACTAATGAAAAACTGTTTTTT,CASSPSDATNEKLFF
TRBV9,TRBD1,TRBJ1-2,-,TGTGCCAGCAGCGTAGTAGGTTCCGGGACAGGTGGCTACACCTTC,CASSVVGSGTGGYTF
TRBV5-1,-,TRBJ2-5,few,TGCGCCAGCAGCTTGGGGGGGACCAGACAAGAGACCCAGTACTTC,CASSLGGTRQETQYF
TRBV29-1,TRBD1,TRBJ2-3,-,TGCAGCGTTGTGGGGACAGGGAACACAGATACGCAGTATTTT,CSVVGTGNTDTQYF
TRBV25-1,TRBD2,TRBJ2-5,-,TGTGCCAGCAGTGTCGACTGGGCGGGGGAAGAGACCCAGTACTTC,CASSVDWAGEETQYF
TRBV14,-,TRBJ2-1,-,TGTGCCAGCAGCCTGGTCGGTTCGGGGAAAACGCAGTTCTTC,CASSLVGSGKTQFF
TRBV15,-,TRBJ1-5,-,TGTGCCACCAGCATCAGGGTCGAGGACAATCAGCCCCAGCATTTT,CATSIRVEDNQPQHF
TRBV30,-,TRBJ2-4,-,TGTGCCTGGAGTGTAAGCGGCTCCGTAGCCAAAAACATTCAGTACTTC,CAWSVSGSVAKNIQYF
TRBV11-1,TRBD2,TRBJ2-5,-,TGTGCCAGCACCCTCAGCGGGGACCCCCGGGAGACCCAGTACTTC,CASTLSGDPRETQYF
TRBV30,TRBD1,TRBJ1-5,few,TGTGCCTGGAGTACCGGACAGGGTAGCAATCAGCCCCAGCATTTT,CAWSTGQGSNQPQHF
TRBV2,TRBD2,TRBJ2-7,-,TGTGCCAGCAGTTACGGACTAGGATCCTACGAGCAGTACTTC,CASSYGLGSYEQYF
TRBV29-1,-,TRBJ2-1,-,TGCAGCGTTGGGTACAATGAGCAGTTCTTC,CSVGYNEQFF
TRBV5-4,-,TRBJ2-3,-,TGTGCCAGCAGCTTGCTGGGGGTTACAGATACGCAGTATTTT,CASSLLGVTDTQYF
TRBV4-2,TRBD2,TRBJ2-5,-,TGTGCCAGCAGCCAAGATTTGCGACTAGCCGCAGAGACCCAGTACTTC,CASSQDLRLAAETQYF
TRBV6-5,-,TRBJ1-5,-,TGTGCCAGCAGTTACTTAGTAGGCCAGCCCCAGCATTTT,CASSYLVGQPQHF
TRBV29-1,-,TRBJ2-7,-,TGCAGCGCGTCCGGAGGGCGGGAGCAGTACTTC,CSASGGREQYF
TRBV5-1,-,TRBJ2-5,-,TGCGCCAGCAGTCAGGACTTGGGAACCCAGTACTTC,CASSQDLGTQYF
TRBV7-2,TRBD1,TRBJ1-6,-,TGTGCCAGCAGCTTCATTGGGACAGGGGACAATTCACCCCTCCACTTT,CASSFIGTGDNSPLHF
TRBV7-9,TRBD2,TRBJ2-1,once,TGTGCCAGCAGCTTAGCCCGGACTAGGAATGAGCAGTTCTTC,CASSLARTRNEQFF
TRBV29-1,TRBD1,TRBJ1-3,-,TGCAGCGTTGGAACAGGGGGCTCTGGAAACACCATATATTTT,CSVGTGGSGNTIYF
TRBV27,TRBD1,TRBJ2-6,-,TGTGCCAGCAGTGGGGGACAGAGGCGCAGGGCCAACGTCCTGACTTTC,CASSGGQRRRANVLTF
TRBV30,-,TRBJ2-6,few,TGTGCCTGGAGCTGGGGCTCTGGGGCCAACGTCCTGACTTTC,CAWSWGSGANVLTF
TRBV5-1,-,TRBJ2-6,-,TGCGCCAGCAGCCGGGACACCATCTCTGGGGCCAACGTCCTGACTTTC,CASSRDTISGANVLTF
TRBV19,-,TRBJ1-1,-,TGTGCCAGTAGTCTCGGCAGGGTGGGGAACACTGAAGCTTTCTTT,CASSLGRVGNTEAFF
TRBV5-6,-,TRBJ2-3,-,TGTGCCAGCAGCCTCACAGATACGCAGTATTTT,CASSLTDTQYF
TRBV2,-,TRBJ2-5,-,TGTGCCAGCAAAATTGGAGAGACCCAGTACTTC,CASKIGETQYF
TRBV6-5,TRBD1,TRBJ2-3,-,TGTGCCAGCAGCCTACAGGGGGCCAGCACAGATACGCAGTATTTT,CASSLQGASTDTQYF
TRBV29-1,-,TRBJ1-2,-,TGCAGCGTTGATTTTGGCTACACCTTC,CSVDFGYTF
TRBV15,-,TRBJ1-4,few,TGTGCCACCAGCAGAGAGGAGAAACTGTTTTTT,CATSREEKLFF
TRBV6-1,-,TRBJ1-6,-,TGTGCCAGCAGTGAAAGCGGAGGGTTGTCACCCCTCCACTTT,CASSESGGLSPLHF
TRBV5-1,-,TRBJ2-4,few,TGCGCCAGCAGCTTGGGGCCGCAGCTAAAAAACATTCAGTACTTC,CASSLGPQLKNIQYF
TRBV19,-,TRBJ1-6,-,TGTGCCAGTAGTATTGTGGGCGGTTCCTCACCCCTCCACTTT,CASSIVGGSSPLHF
TRBV27,-,TRBJ2-7,-,TGTGCCAGCAGTTCCAACAGGGCTACCTACGAGCAGTACTTC,CASSSNRATYEQYF
TRBV4-1,TRBD1,TRBJ1-6,few,TGCGCCAGCAGCAACCGGGACAGGGGTTCACCCCTCCACTTT,CASSNRDRGSPLHF
TRBV5-1,TRBD1,TRBJ1-1,-,TGCGCCAGCAGCTTGGCCTCGGGACAGGGCGCTGAAGCTTTCTTT,CASSLASGQGAEAFF
TRBV18,TRBD1,TRBJ2-7,-,TGTGCCAGCTCACCGCTCGACAGGGGGTTCTACGAGCAGTACTTC,CASSPLDRGFYEQYF
TRBV4-2,TRBD2,TRBJ2-3,-,TGTGCCAGCAGCCCCCACCTCCTAGCGGGGGCTCCCACAGATACGCAGTATTTT,CASSPHLLAGAPTDTQYF
TRBV9,-,TRBJ1-6,-,TGTGCCAGCAGCCGGGACTTTAATTCACCCCTCCACTTT,CASSRDFNSPLHF
TRBV10-3,-,TRBJ2-5,-,TGTGCCATCAGTGAGCCAAGCGGGCAAGAGACCCAGTACTTC,CAISEPSGQETQYF
TRBV23-1,TRBD2,TRBJ2-1,-,TGCGCCAGCAGTCAACTAGCGGGGGCGTTCTTC,CASSQLAGAFF
TRBV4-1,-,TRBJ2-1,few,TGCGCCAGCAGCCAAGAGGTTAGACAGGCCAGCTCCTACAATGAGCAGTTCTTC,CASSQEVRQASSYNEQFF
TRBV5-1,-,TRBJ2-2,few,TGCGCCAGCAGCGATACCTCGACAGAGTTGAACACCGGGGAGCTGTTTTTT,CASSDTSTELNTGELFF
TRBV7-9,TRBD2,TRBJ2-5,-,TGTGCCAGCAGCCAACCGGGACTAGCGTGGGAGACCCAGTACTTC,CASSQPGLAWETQYF
TRBV29-1,TRBD1,TRBJ2-1,-,TGCAGCGTTGCAAAACAGGGGGCTCGGAGCTCCTACAATGAGCAGTTCTTC,CSVAKQGARSSYNEQFF
TRBV9,-,TRBJ2-1,few,TGTGCCAGCAGCCCCCGACTCGTCTCCTACAATGAGCAGTTCTTC,CASSPRLVSYNEQFF
TRBV6-5,TRBD1,TRBJ2-5,-,TGTGCCAGCAGTTACCCGGGACAGGGTTCCGAGACCCAGTACTTC,CASSYPGQGSETQYF
TRBV5-6,-,TRBJ2-1,few,TGTGCCAGCAGCTTGGAGTTCTCTGGCTACAATGAGCAGTTCTTC,CASSLEFSGYNEQFF
TRBV19,-,TRBJ1-5,-,TGTGCCAGTTCACAGGGCCTAGGCCAGCATTTT,CASSQGLGQHF
TRBV2,TRBD1,TRBJ2-1,few,TGTGCCGGCGGACAGGTCCGGGAGCAGTTCTTC,CAGGQVREQFF
TRBV11-2,-,TRBJ1-1,-,TGTGCCAGCAGGATAGGTAGGGTGGGGAACACTGAAGCTTTCTTT,CASRIGRVGNTEAFF
TRBV29-1,-,TRBJ1-4,-,TGCAGCGTCTGGACAGAAAATGAAAAACTGTTTTTT,CSVWTENEKLFF
TRBV15,-,TRBJ2-5,-,TGTGCCACCAGCTTTCTAGAGACCCAGTACTTC,CATSFLETQYF
TRBV30,-,TRBJ1-4,-,TGTGCCTGGAGTCGGCGGATTAATGAAAAACTGTTTTTT,CAWSRRINEKLFF